The rows below give T cell receptor beta chains drawn from one sample of a study of shared clonotypes between healthy human individuals. The repertoire was sequenced with immunoSEQ multiplex PCR; TCRdb's copy has only in-frame clones and lacks some. The top ten hold 24% of the sample, which has roughly 890,000 clones, roughly 92% seen once. The sequenced sample consisted of naive CD8+ T cells sorted from blood. These TCRs come from a man between 25 and 39 years old in good health. CDR3s include the opening cysteine and the closing phenylalanine or tryptophan. The D gene is left open where the match is weak. Part of the rows lack a size; the others show once, few, many or a class for expanded clones.

>TRBJ2-3|NA|TRBV11-2|NA
TGTGCCAGCAGCTTAGAGGGGGGGGCCCCCACAGATACGCAGTATTTT
CASSLEGGAPTDTQYF
>TRBJ2-1|NA|TRBV7-9|NA
TGTGCCAGCAGCCCCTCGGGGCGGTACAATGAGCAGTTCTTC
CASSPSGRYNEQFF
>TRBJ1-3|NA|TRBV12-2|NA
TGTGCAAGCCCCTCGGGGCGCTCTGGAAACACCATATATTTT
CASPSGRSGNTIYF
>TRBJ2-7|NA|TRBV11-3|TRBD1
TGTGCCACTATATCAACAGGGGGTAGCTCCTACGAGCAGTACTTC
CATISTGGSSYEQYF
>TRBJ1-4|once|TRBV27|NA
TGTGCCAGCAGCATTAACGGTGCAACTAATGAAAAACTGTTTTTT
CASSINGATNEKLFF
>TRBJ2-5|NA|TRBV18|TRBD1
TGTGCCAGCTCACACCTGAGCCGGGACAGAACTCAAGAGACCCAGTACTTC
CASSHLSRDRTQETQYF
>TRBJ2-7|few|TRBV28|TRBD2
TGTGCCAGCAGTAATAGCGGGATCTACGAGCAGTACTTC
CASSNSGIYEQYF
>TRBJ2-6|NA|TRBV2|TRBD1
TGTGCCAGCAGTGATCATAGGGGGCAAGACTCTGGGGCCAACGTCCTGACTTTC
CASSDHRGQDSGANVLTF
>TRBJ2-5|NA|TRBV18|NA
TGTGCCAGCTCACCACCGCCAGCAGGCCAAGAGACCCAGTACTTC
CASSPPPAGQETQYF
>TRBJ2-5|NA|TRBV7-6|TRBD2
TGTGCCAGCAGCTCCGGGCTAGCGGGAGTCTTTGAGACCCAGTACTTC
CASSSGLAGVFETQYF
>TRBJ2-3|NA|TRBV28|TRBD2
TGTGCCAGCAGCCCCCGGACTAGCGGCACAGATACGCAGTATTTT
CASSPRTSGTDTQYF
>TRBJ1-2|NA|TRBV9|TRBD1
TGTGCCAGCAGCGTGGCCCGGGACAGGGAATATAACTATGGCTACACCTTC
CASSVARDREYNYGYTF
>TRBJ2-1|NA|TRBV7-6|NA
TGTGCCAGCAGCTCGACCCTCGCCTCCTACAATGAGCAGTTCTTC
CASSSTLASYNEQFF
>TRBJ2-7|NA|TRBV2|TRBD2
TGTGCCAGCAGAGCGGGACTAGCAGTATCCTACGAGCAGTACTTC
CASRAGLAVSYEQYF
>TRBJ2-1|NA|TRBV9|TRBD2
TGTGCCAGCAGCGTTACTAGCGGACAGTACAATGAGCAGTTCTTC
CASSVTSGQYNEQFF
>TRBJ2-1|NA|TRBV5-6|NA
TGTGCCAGCAGTGTGATAGAGAATGGTGAGCAGTTCTTC
CASSVIENGEQFF
>TRBJ2-5|NA|TRBV29-1|NA
TGCAGCGTTAGGGGTAGAGCGTTGGAGACCCAGTACTTC
CSVRGRALETQYF
>TRBJ1-1|NA|TRBV6-5|NA
TGTGCCAGCAGTCTGGGGAGGGTGGGGACTGAAGCTTTCTTT
CASSLGRVGTEAFF
>TRBJ2-3|NA|TRBV5-1|TRBD1
TGCGCCAGCAGCTTGGAGGGACAGGGGGCTACAGATACGCAGTATTTT
CASSLEGQGATDTQYF
>TRBJ2-4|NA|TRBV11-2|NA
TGTGCCAGCAGCCCTCCCTTGGGGCCCCCCAAAAACATTCAGTACTTC
CASSPPLGPPKNIQYF